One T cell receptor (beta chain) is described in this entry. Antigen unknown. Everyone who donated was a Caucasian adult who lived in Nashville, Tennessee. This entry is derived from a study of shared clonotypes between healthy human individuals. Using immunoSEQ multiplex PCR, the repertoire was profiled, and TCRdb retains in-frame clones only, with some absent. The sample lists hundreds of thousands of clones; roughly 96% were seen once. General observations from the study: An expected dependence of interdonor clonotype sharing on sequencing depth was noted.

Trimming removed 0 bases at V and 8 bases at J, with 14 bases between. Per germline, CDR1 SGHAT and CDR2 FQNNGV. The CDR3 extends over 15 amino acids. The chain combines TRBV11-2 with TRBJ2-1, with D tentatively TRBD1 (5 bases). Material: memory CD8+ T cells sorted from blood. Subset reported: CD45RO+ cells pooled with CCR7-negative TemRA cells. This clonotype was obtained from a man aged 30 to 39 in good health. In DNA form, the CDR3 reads TGTGCCAGCAGCTTAGATGGCCCAGGGTGGCATGAGCAGTTCTTC. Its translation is CASSLDGPGWHEQFF.